These T cell receptor beta chains were read from a single sample in a study of T-cell memory formation after mild COVID-19. One entry per CDR3 protein, called by TCRdb with MiXCR from the 5' RACE reads. The data show 110,000 to 150,000 distinct CDR3 sequences, 20% to 25% seen once. Input material: PBMCs or a T cell subset sorted from them (not recorded which). The source of these receptors is an adult woman who had mild COVID-19 (a few samples of this study predate the infection). Cell type and time point are not known. Both conserved end residues are part of each CDR3. Each record gives: V gene, clone size, J gene, CDR3 protein. Clone size is shown for a subset of rows, as once, few, many or a class of expanded clone.

>TRBV20-1|NA|TRBJ1-2
CSALRANYGYTF
>TRBV29-1|NA|TRBJ1-2
CSVEDPYGYTF
>TRBV7-6|NA|TRBJ2-3
CASSSTGPQYF
>TRBV27|NA|TRBJ1-1
CASSFIGNTEAFF
>TRBV4-1|few|TRBJ1-1
CASSQVQGSEAFF
>TRBV4-2|NA|TRBJ2-3
CASSPREAGQVGDTQYF
>TRBV15|few|TRBJ2-1
CATSRDPGTRSSYNEQFF
>TRBV7-6|few|TRBJ2-1
CASSLAGLAGGGNEQFF
>TRBV5-5|few|TRBJ2-7
CASSLGLSPYEQYF
>TRBV5-4|few|TRBJ1-1
CASSLEGGINTEAFF
>TRBV7-6|NA|TRBJ1-2
CASSQVTLDGYTF